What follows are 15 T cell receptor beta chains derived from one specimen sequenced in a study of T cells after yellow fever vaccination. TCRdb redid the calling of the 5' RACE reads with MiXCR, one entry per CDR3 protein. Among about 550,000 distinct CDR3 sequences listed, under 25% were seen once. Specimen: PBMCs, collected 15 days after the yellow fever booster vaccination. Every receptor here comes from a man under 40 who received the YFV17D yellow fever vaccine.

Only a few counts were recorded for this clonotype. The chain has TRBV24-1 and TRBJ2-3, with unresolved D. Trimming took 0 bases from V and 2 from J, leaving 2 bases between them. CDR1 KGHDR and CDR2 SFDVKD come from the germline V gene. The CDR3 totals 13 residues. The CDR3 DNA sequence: TGTGCCACCAGTGATTTGATCACAGATACGCAGTATTTT. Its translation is CATSDLITDTQYF.

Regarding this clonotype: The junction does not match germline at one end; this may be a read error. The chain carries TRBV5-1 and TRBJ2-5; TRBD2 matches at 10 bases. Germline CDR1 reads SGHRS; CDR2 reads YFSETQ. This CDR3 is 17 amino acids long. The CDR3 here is CASSPNPDASGSSILSF. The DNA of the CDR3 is TGCGCCAGCAGCCCCAACCCTGATGCTAGCGGGAGCTCGATATTAAGTTTC.

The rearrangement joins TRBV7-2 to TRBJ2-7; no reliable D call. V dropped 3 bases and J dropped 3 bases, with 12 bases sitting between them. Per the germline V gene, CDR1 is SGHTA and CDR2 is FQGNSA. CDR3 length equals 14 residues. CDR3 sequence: CASSFRTTSYEQYF. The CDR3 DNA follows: TGTGCCAGCAGCTTCAGGACGACGAGCTACGAGCAGTACTTC.

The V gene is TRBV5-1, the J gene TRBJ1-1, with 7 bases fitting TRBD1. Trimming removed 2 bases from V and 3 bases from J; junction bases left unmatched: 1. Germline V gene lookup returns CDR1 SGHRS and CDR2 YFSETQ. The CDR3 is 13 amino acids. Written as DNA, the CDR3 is TGCGCCAGCAGCTTCGACAGGGACACTGAAGCTTTCTTT. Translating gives CASSFDRDTEAFF.

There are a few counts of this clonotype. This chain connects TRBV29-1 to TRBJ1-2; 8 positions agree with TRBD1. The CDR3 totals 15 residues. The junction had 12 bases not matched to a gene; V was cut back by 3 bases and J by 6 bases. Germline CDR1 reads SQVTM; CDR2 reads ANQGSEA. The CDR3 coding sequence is TGCAGCGTTGAGAGTAGGGTCAGGGGGCCGGATGGCTACACCTTC. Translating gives CSVESRVRGPDGYTF.

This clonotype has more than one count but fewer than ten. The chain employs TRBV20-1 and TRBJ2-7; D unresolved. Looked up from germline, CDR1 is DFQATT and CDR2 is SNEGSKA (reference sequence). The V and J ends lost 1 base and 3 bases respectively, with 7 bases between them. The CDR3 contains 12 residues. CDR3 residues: CSARVQNYEQYF. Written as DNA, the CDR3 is TGCAGTGCTAGAGTACAGAACTACGAGCAGTACTTC.

The CDR3 loop is CASSVELTDTQYF. In nucleotides, the CDR3 is TGTGCCAGCAGCGTAGAATTGACAGATACGCAGTATTTT. The gene calls are TRBV9 and TRBJ2-3; D remains ambiguous. Germline CDR1 SGDLS, CDR2 YYNGEE. The V gene lost 0 bases and the J gene lost 3 bases, with 5 bases spanning the gap. The CDR3 is made up of 13 amino acids.

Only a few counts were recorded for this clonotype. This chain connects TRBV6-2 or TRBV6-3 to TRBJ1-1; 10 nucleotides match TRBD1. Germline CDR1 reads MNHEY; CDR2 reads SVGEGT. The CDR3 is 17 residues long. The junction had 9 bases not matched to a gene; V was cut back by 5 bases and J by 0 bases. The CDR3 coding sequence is TGTGCCAGCAGTCCCCCGGGACAGGGGAGATTGAACACTGAAGCTTTCTTT. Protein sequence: CASSPPGQGRLNTEAFF.

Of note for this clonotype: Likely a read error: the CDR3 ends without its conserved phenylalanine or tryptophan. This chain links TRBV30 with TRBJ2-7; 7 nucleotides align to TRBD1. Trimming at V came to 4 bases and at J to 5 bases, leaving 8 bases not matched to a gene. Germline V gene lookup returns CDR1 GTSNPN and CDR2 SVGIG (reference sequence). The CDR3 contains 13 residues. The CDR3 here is CAWTRGQLDEQYY. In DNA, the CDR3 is TGTGCCTGGACCCGGGGACAGTTAGACGAGCAGTACTAC.

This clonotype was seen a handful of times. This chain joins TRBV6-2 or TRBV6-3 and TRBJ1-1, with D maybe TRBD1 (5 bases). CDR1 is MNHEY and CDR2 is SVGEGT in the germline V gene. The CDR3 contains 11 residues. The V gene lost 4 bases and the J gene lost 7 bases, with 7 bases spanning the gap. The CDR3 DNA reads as TGTGCCAGCAGTTCAGGGTTTGAAGCTTTCTTT. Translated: CASSSGFEAFF.

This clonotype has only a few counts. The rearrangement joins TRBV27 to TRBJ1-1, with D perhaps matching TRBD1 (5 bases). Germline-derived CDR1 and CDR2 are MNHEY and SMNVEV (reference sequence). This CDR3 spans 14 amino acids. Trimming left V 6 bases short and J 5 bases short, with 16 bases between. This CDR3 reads CASRRRDRGTEAFF. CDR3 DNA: TGTGCCAGCAGACGCCGGGACCGTGGTACTGAAGCTTTCTTT.

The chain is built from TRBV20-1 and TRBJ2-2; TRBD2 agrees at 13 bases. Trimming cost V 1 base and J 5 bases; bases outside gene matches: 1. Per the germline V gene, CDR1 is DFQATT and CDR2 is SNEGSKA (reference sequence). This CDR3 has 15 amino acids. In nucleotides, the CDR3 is TGCAGTGCTAGAGTGGGACTAGCGGGAACCGGGGAGCTGTTTTTT. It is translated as CSARVGLAGTGELFF.

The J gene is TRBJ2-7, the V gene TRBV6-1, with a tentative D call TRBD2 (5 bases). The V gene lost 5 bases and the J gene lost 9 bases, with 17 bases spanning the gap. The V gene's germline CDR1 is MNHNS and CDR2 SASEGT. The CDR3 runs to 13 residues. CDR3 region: CASSRGQASGQYF. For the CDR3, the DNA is TGTGCCAGCAGTCGCGGGCAGGCCTCGGGGCAGTACTTC.

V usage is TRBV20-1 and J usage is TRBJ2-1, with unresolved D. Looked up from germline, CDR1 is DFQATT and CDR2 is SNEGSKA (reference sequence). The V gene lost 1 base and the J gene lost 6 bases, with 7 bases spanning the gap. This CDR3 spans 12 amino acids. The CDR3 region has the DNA TGCAGTGCTAGAGGACCTCCCAATGAGCAGTTCTTC. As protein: CSARGPPNEQFF.

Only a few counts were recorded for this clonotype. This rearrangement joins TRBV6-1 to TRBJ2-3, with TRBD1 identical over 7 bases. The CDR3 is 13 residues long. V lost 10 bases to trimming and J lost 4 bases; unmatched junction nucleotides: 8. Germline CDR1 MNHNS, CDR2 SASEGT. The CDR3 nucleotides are TGTGCCACCCGACAGGGTTGGTCAGATACGCAGTATTTT. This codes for CATRQGWSDTQYF.